This section outlines one TCR beta chain sequence together with its context. Its cognate antigen has yet to be identified. From cysteine to phenylalanine, the CDR3 is 17 amino acids long. Only CDR3 DNA is held: 51 bases, read in frame from base 1. Trimming costs V 3 bases and J 0 bases, and their ends lie 18 bases apart. CDR1 and CDR2 are read off the germline V gene as MNHNS and SASEGT. In total, fewer than 750 healthy bone marrow donors made up the cohort. Cohort members were all nominally healthy when sampled, although unrecorded immune exposures were likely present. The donor tested CMV seronegative, placing the donor among the 350 or so seronegative members of the cohort. A peripheral blood sample was collected from each donor, and TCR beta sequencing was performed on peripheral blood mononuclear cells. The Qiagen DNeasy Blood Extraction Kit was used to extract genomic DNA from the blood cell samples.

These data come from a study of cytomegalovirus exposure and HLA in healthy donors (dated by TCRdb to 2017 to 2019). Notes on the research overall: An earlier analysis of some 500 of the donors reported 276 Gb of sequence data and some 120 million unique TCR beta sequences from some 180 million T cells. About 320 gigabases of sequencing data and tens of millions of unique TCR sequences were included in an early release covering several hundred HLA-typed donors. The genetic ancestry cluster associated with self-reported Caucasian donors included over 80% of the 350 to 500 genotyped donors. The study aimed to test whether signatures of past pathogen exposure could be identified by cataloging public T cell receptors. The T cell repertoires of 670 or so subjects were profiled by immunosequencing and related to cytomegalovirus serostatus. In addition to the first cohort of roughly 670 subjects, a separate validation cohort of 130 or so different subjects was used. The study combined high-throughput TCR immunosequencing, statistical association of individual TCRs with disease status, and machine learning to predict cytomegalovirus infection status. A later analysis re-analyzed previously published TCR beta repertoires from 500 to 700 donors and added high-resolution HLA genotyping to study TCR occurrence patterns. Rather than drawing on any new phenotypic data, the later analysis identified candidate immune exposures from TCR beta sequences and the way those sequences occurred across donors. An earlier analysis of 500 to 750 of the donors applied high-throughput TCR beta sequencing to assess whether each TCR beta V gene segment acted as functional or pseudogenic. Alongside the repertoire data, information on donor age, sex, ethnicity and CMV serostatus was compiled. In a later genetic analysis, genome-wide SNP genotypes for 398 of the 666 donors were used, and that subset was treated as a discovery cohort. Every discovery cohort repertoire had been produced on one sequencing platform. HLA typing included class I and class II loci at four-digit resolution. The number of donors typed differed by locus, with 629-630 for A, B, C, DRB1 and DQB1, roughly 520 for DQA1, 606 for DPA1, and around 430 for DPB1. Roughly five DR-DQ haplotypes were treated as single units for association and clustering because of strong linkage in the cohort. Across about 380 genotyped donors of the cohort, an average of about 220,000 unique TCR beta nucleotide sequences per donor were sequenced, and approximately 17% of those sequences were non-productive. The paper's findings and limits, for the study overall: The cohort was sequenced for TCR beta chains only, and without alpha or paired-chain data the features that could be detected were limited. In a later analysis, some 17,000 TCR beta sequences were associated with specific HLA alleles at a false discovery rate of 0.05. Across donors, most TCR sequences were observed very rarely, whereas some public TCRs were present in many individuals. Assigning TCR associations to individual alleles was difficult when HLA alleles, especially DR and DQ, strongly co-occurred. A further reported finding was that TCR beta sequences accurately predicted the HLA-A and HLA-B alleles for most subjects in the first cohort. In a later analysis, most CMV-associated TCR beta chains were found to appear HLA-restricted, with HLA associations seemingly driven largely by CMV exposure. A later analysis reported that several top co-occurrence clusters appeared linked to parvovirus B19, influenza, CMV and Epstein-Barr virus. Because some donors lacked HLA typing at each locus, the association tests relied only on the typed subset. A later analysis found that HLA-associated TCR beta chains were more clonally expanded and had lower generation probabilities than equally common non-associated chains. An association between a missense DCLRE1C variant and V-gene and J-gene trimming of TCR beta chains was found in a later genetic analysis and replicated in an independent cohort. In an earlier analysis of several hundred of the donors, most TCR beta V segments were observed in productive rearrangements about 90% or about 30% of the time, broadly matching IMGT annotations. A cluster of highly shared sequence variants was judged likely to be a technical artifact of the sequencing pipeline. The only immune exposure information available for the cohort was CMV serostatus. In a later analysis, the rate of TCR association differed among HLA loci, with DRB1 alleles having the most associated TCRs and HLA-C alleles having the fewest. Some 16 rarely observed V segments, including chromosome 9 orphons, were excluded from the earlier analysis of about 610 of the donors because counts were too low. Some IMGT-functional V segments, including TRBV6-2 and TRBV6-3, could not be told apart with the 87-base-pair reads, so those segments were excluded. In vitro tests confirmed that three of the cytomegalovirus-associated TCR beta chains recognize cytomegalovirus antigens. Correlated functional status among segregating V segments might reflect linkage disequilibrium, but an unknown experimental factor could not be ruled out. The study gave a list of under 200 TCR beta chains associated with cytomegalovirus. In both the original and validation cohorts, the classifier was reported to diagnose cytomegalovirus status with high specificity and sensitivity. The authors suggested that the approach could potentially be generalized to other disease states and immunological phenotypes. Compared with the approximately 720-donor mean, donors in an Asian-associated ancestry cluster had fewer N-insertions in productive TCRs, according to a later genetic analysis. Presence/absence analyses assumed roughly uniform sequencing depth across donors, an assumption that may not hold.

Library preparation used the immunoSEQ multiplex PCR assay. For the multiplex PCR, a mixture combining 60 forward primers for TCR Vbeta segments and 13 reverse primers for TCR Jbeta segments was used. The CDR3 region of rearranged TCR beta genes was amplified from genomic DNA with a multiplex PCR assay. The Illumina HiSeq System was used to sequence the amplified TCR beta libraries as 87-base-pair reads. The authors processed their data as follows. Across the roughly 670 repertoires, a later analysis counted roughly 84 million unique TCR beta chains, approximately 10 million of which were shared by at least two donors. A nearest-neighbor algorithm error-corrected the raw reads and collapsed the reads into unique sequences, merging closely related sequences to remove PCR and sequencing errors. V, D and J gene segments were assigned by aligning CDR3 sequences to IMGT reference sequences. For a sequence to be retained, a match of at least six nucleotides to both a V gene segment and a J gene segment was required. Rearrangements were called productive when the CDR3 lacked stop codons and stayed in frame with V and J; all others were non-productive. CDR3 was defined according to IMGT convention as the region running from the second conserved V-encoded cysteine to the conserved J-encoded phenylalanine. Sequences without an unambiguous match to a single V gene segment were excluded from the earlier analysis of approximately 560 of the donors. An earlier analysis of several hundred of the donors called V segments functional above 56.7% productive rearrangements and segregating when the between-donor standard deviation exceeded 5%. A statistical classification framework was built to diagnose cytomegalovirus status from the catalog of TCR beta chain sequences. In a later analysis, TCR nucleotide sequences were compared against IMGT/GENE-DB human TR gene sequences so that V and J genes could be assigned. The TCRdist pipeline was used in a later analysis to assign CDR3 sequences and most-parsimonious VDJ recombination scenarios. In a later analysis, each TCR beta chain was defined by its CDR3 amino acid sequence together with its V-gene family, and reads without a unique V-gene family were excluded. A later analysis removed 450 to 600 highly shared, low-generation-probability nucleotide sequences to deal with suspected cross-contamination and a sequencing artifact. In a later analysis, a clonal expansion index for each public chain was calculated from normalized within-repertoire ranks of inferred template counts. In a later analysis, generation probabilities were computed using a VDJ recombination model fitted to out-of-frame rearrangements, and the results were checked against IGoR. In a later analysis, TCR-TCR, TCR-HLA and TCR-CMV co-occurrence was scored with hypergeometric tests, and a repertoire-size bias correction was applied to TCR pairs. To estimate false discovery rates, a later analysis permuted the HLA or CMV assignments 20 times. In a later analysis, co-occurring TCRs were grouped with DBSCAN, and TCRdist sequence similarity was added when clustering was performed within HLA-allele-positive subsets. Repertoires with fewer than 30,000 or more than 120,000 public chains were left out of co-occurrence clustering, as were about five repertoires with anomalous nucleotide sharing. This immuneACCESS table, as held by TCRdb, lists in-frame sequences with V and J called but not all clones. Of the missing ones, under half trace to an unresolved V gene in checked studies; the others have no known cause. That table furnishes V, J and clone size, whereas the DNA furnished D and trimming. The sample table gives approximately 80,000 clones. The ten biggest clones cover approximately 1.1% of the sample.

This TCR was recovered from a young woman in good health and CMV-seronegative. The sequenced sample was PBMCs. The rearranged segments are TRBV6-1 and TRBJ2-7, with TRBD1 perhaps the D gene, on 5 matching bases. The CDR3 reads as follows: CASSDPRGTGRSYEQYF. The DNA is TGTGCCAGCAGTGATCCTAGGGGTACTGGCCGCTCCTACGAGCAGTACTTC.